Below are 24 T cell receptor beta chains sequenced from a single sample in a study of cytomegalovirus exposure and HLA in healthy donors. PCR used 60 Vbeta primers and 13 Jbeta primers. Sequencing was performed with immunoSEQ multiplex PCR; in TCRdb, only in-frame clones are kept and a portion is missing. The sample has about 120,000 clones, roughly 65% seen once. Sequenced sample: PBMCs. These receptor sequences come from a middle-aged man in good health and CMV-seropositive.

This clone was seen a single time. The V call is TRBV29-1, the J call TRBJ2-2, with 7 positions matching TRBD1. The CDR3 sequence is 13 residues long. The V gene's germline CDR1 is SQVTM and CDR2 ANQGSEA. Trimming cost V 4 bases and J 4 bases; bases outside gene matches: 3. In nucleotides, the CDR3 is TGCAGCGTTGCTAGGGGGCGCACCGGGGAGCTGTTTTTT. Protein: CSVARGRTGELFF.

V usage is TRBV19 and J usage is TRBJ2-3; D is perhaps TRBD1 (6 bases). V lost 3 bases, J lost 3 bases, and 10 bases lay in between. CDR1 and CDR2 (germline): LNHDA, SQIVND (reference sequence). This CDR3 is 14 amino acids long. CDR3 sequence reads: CASSIRGRTDTQYF. CDR3 in DNA: TGTGCCAGTAGTATCAGGGGCAGAACAGATACGCAGTATTTT.

The V gene is TRBV5-1, the J gene TRBJ1-2, with unresolved D. The CDR3 extends over 14 amino acids. In germline, CDR1 is SGHRS, CDR2 YFSETQ. V lost 0 bases and J lost 0, with 6 bases in between. This chain's CDR3 is CASSLAEPNYGYTF. The CDR3 DNA reads TGCGCCAGCAGCTTGGCCGAGCCTAACTATGGCTACACCTTC.

This chain joins TRBV5-4 and TRBJ2-1; 13 bases match TRBD2. Germline lookup yields CDR1 SGHNT and CDR2 YYREEE (reference sequence). Trimming took 3 bases from V and 0 from J; bases not matched to a gene: 3. The CDR3 is 17 amino acids. CDR3: CASSWGLAGTSYNEQFF. DNA of the CDR3: TGTGCCAGCAGCTGGGGACTAGCGGGAACCTCCTACAATGAGCAGTTCTTC.

This chain joins TRBV5-4 and TRBJ2-7; 8 nucleotides line up with TRBD2. Germline V CDR1 and CDR2: SGHNT, YYREEE (reference sequence). Germline trimming cut 6 bases from V and 4 bases from J; bases unmatched to any gene: 12. The CDR3 contains 15 residues. The CDR3 is CASTLYGTRGYEQYF. The CDR3 DNA sequence: TGTGCCAGCACCCTTTACGGGACTAGGGGATACGAGCAGTACTTC.

This clone occurred once. The V call is TRBV6-1, the J call TRBJ2-3, with 9 bases lining up with TRBD1. This CDR3 spans 15 amino acids. Germline V gene lookup returns CDR1 MNHNS and CDR2 SASEGT. V was pared by 4 bases and J by 3 bases, with 5 bases of the junction left unmatched. The CDR3 reads CASSGWGQGTDTQYF. For the CDR3, the DNA is TGTGCCAGCAGTGGCTGGGGACAGGGAACAGATACGCAGTATTTT.

V is TRBV28 and J is TRBJ2-7, with 16 bases aligning to TRBD2. This CDR3 region has 23 residues. Germline V gene sequence: CDR1 MDHEN, CDR2 SYDVKM. J lost 6 bases, V lost 1 base, and 24 bases had no gene match. The chain's CDR3 is CASSLLLGRINSGTSGRAGEQYF. The CDR3 nucleotides are TGTGCCAGCAGTTTATTGCTAGGACGAATAAACTCTGGGACTAGCGGGAGGGCTGGCGAGCAGTACTTC.

In its sample, this clone was seen a few times. V is TRBV6-1 and J is TRBJ2-5; 12 bases map to TRBD2. The J call is doubtful: the DNA matches TRBJ2-7 better. Germline lookup yields CDR1 MNHNS and CDR2 SASEGT. This CDR3 region has 14 residues. In DNA form, the CDR3 reads TGTGCCACCCGGACTAGCGGGATTTCCTACGAGCAGTACTTC. This sequence encodes CATRTSGISYEQYF.

The V and J genes are TRBV11-2 and TRBJ2-1; TRBD1 agrees at 8 bases. Germline V lookup: CDR1 SGHAT, CDR2 FQNNGV. The CDR3 extends over 14 amino acids. The V gene end was trimmed by 5 bases and the J gene end by 5 bases; junction bases not matched to a gene: 5. In nucleotides, the CDR3 is TGTGCCAGCAGCGCGCACAGGGGGGACAATGAGCAGTTCTTC. Amino acid sequence: CASSAHRGDNEQFF.

The V gene is TRBV2, the J gene TRBJ2-1, with 10 bases lining up with TRBD1. CDR1 SNHLY and CDR2 FYNNEI come from the germline V gene. Trimming removed 4 bases from V and 2 bases from J; junction bases left unmatched: 2. The CDR3 length is 15 residues. The DNA of the CDR3 is TGTGCCAGCAGTGGGACAGGGGGAGCCTACAATGAGCAGTTCTTC. Protein: CASSGTGGAYNEQFF. Combining the CDR3 with reference TRBV2 and TRBJ2-1 gives the whole variable domain EPEVTQTPSHQVTQMGQEVILRCVPISNHLYFYWYRQILGQKVEFLVSFYNNEISEKSEIFDDQFSVERPDGSNFTLKIRSTKLEDSAMYFCASSGTGGAYNEQFFGPGTRLTVL.

The chain couples TRBV7-9 to TRBJ1-1; unclear D gene. There are 15 residues in the CDR3. V was shortened by 1 base and J by 4 bases, with 13 bases between the two germline ends. Germline V lookup: CDR1 SEHNR, CDR2 FQNEAQ (reference sequence). As DNA, the CDR3 is TGTGCCAGCAGCTTAGATCCCCTTAGAACCACTGAAGCTTTCTTT. Amino acids: CASSLDPLRTTEAFF. The full variable domain, in which reference TRBV7-9 and TRBJ1-1 provide the parts outside the CDR3, is DTGVSQNPRHKITKRGQNVTFRCDPISEHNRLYWYRQTLGQGPEFLTYFQNEAQLEKSRLLSDRFSAERPKGSFSTLEIQRTEQGDSAMYLCASSLDPLRTTEAFFGQGTRLTVV.

This sequence joins TRBV13 and TRBJ2-7; 8 bases match TRBD2. This CDR3 spans 14 amino acids. Germline lookup yields CDR1 PRHDT and CDR2 FYEKMQ (reference sequence). V shed 2 bases and J 4 bases; nucleotides not matched to a gene: 4. The CDR3 is CASSLFSGGYEQYF. The CDR3 DNA sequence: TGTGCCAGCAGCTTATTCTCGGGGGGGTACGAGCAGTACTTC.

This sequence joins TRBV9 and TRBJ2-2, with D perhaps matching TRBD1 (6 bases). The germline gives CDR1 SGDLS, CDR2 YYNGEE. This CDR3 contains 15 residues. Trimming shortened V by 5 bases and J by 1 base, and 12 bases separated the two germline ends. The CDR3 loop reads CASSQTGLNTGELFF. The CDR3 coding sequence is TGTGCCAGCAGTCAAACAGGGTTGAACACCGGGGAGCTGTTTTTT.

This chain uses TRBV14 with TRBJ2-7, with 12 bases identical to TRBD2. The junction had 3 bases not matched to a gene; V was cut back by 4 bases and J by 2 bases. Germline values: CDR1 SGHDN, CDR2 FVKESK. The CDR3 runs 15 residues. Here the CDR3 DNA reads TGTGCCAGCAGCCTACGGACTAGCGGGGCCTACGAGCAGTACTTC. Protein: CASSLRTSGAYEQYF.

This chain uses TRBV7-9 with TRBJ1-1, with TRBD1 as a possible D gene (5 bases). Germline CDR1 is SEHNR and CDR2 is FQNEAQ (reference sequence). The CDR3 totals 14 residues. V lost 6 bases to trimming and J lost 1 base, with 12 bases between them. CDR3 bases: TGTGCCAGCAGTCATACGGGGGGGAACACTGAAGCTTTCTTT. It translates to CASSHTGGNTEAFF.

The V call is TRBV7-8, the J call TRBJ2-5, with a weak D call TRBD1 (7 bases). Germline V gene data show CDR1 as SGHVS and CDR2 as FQNEAQ. Trimming left V 4 bases short and J 1 base short, with 10 bases between. The CDR3 is 14 amino acids. The CDR3 here is CASSSQGGQETQYF. The CDR3 DNA reads TGTGCCAGCAGCTCTCAGGGGGGCCAAGAGACCCAGTACTTC.

This clone was counted only a few times. The chain carries TRBV28 and TRBJ2-3, with D perhaps TRBD1 (6 bases). The V and J ends lost 4 bases and 2 bases respectively, with 19 bases between them. The germline CDR1 and CDR2 sequences are MDHEN and SYDVKM. This CDR3 comprises 17 residues. The CDR3 region is CASSSTGTLQSTDTQYF. The CDR3 coding sequence is TGTGCCAGCAGTTCAACCGGGACACTGCAATCCACAGATACGCAGTATTTT.

CDR3 protein: CASSLNGGPVMNTEAFF. CDR3 DNA: TGTGCCAGCAGCTTAAATGGAGGTCCAGTTATGAACACTGAAGCTTTCTTT. V and J are TRBV7-2 and TRBJ1-1, with D uncertain. Germline V gene lookup returns CDR1 SGHTA and CDR2 FQGNSA. The CDR3 extends over 17 amino acids. Between the trimmed V and J ends, which lost 2 bases and 0 bases, there was a span of 16 bases.

This clone was seen a handful of times. The V and J genes are TRBV2 and TRBJ2-3; possible D gene TRBD2, 7 bases. The V gene lost 2 bases and the J gene lost 1 base, with 13 bases spanning the gap. CDR3 length: 16 amino acids. CDR1 is SNHLY, CDR2 FYNNEI, per germline. CDR3 DNA: TGTGCCAGCAGTGAATTAGGGGGGGGAGGCACAGATACGCAGTATTTT. Protein: CASSELGGGGTDTQYF.

The chain couples TRBV15 to TRBJ1-2; tentatively, D is TRBD1 (6 bases). The CDR3 is made up of 15 amino acids. V was pared by 4 bases and J by 0 bases, with 12 bases between. In germline, CDR1 is LNHNV, CDR2 YYDKDF (reference sequence). DNA for the CDR3: TGTGCCACCAGCATTGGTGCAGGGGCTAACTATGGCTACACCTTC. Translating gives CATSIGAGANYGYTF. The full variable domain, its missing parts supplied by reference TRBV15 and TRBJ1-2, is DAMVIQNPRYQVTQFGKPVTLSCSQTLNHNVMYWYQQKSSQAPKLLFHYYDKDFNNEADTPDNFQSRRPNTSFCFLDIRSPGLGDTAMYLCATSIGAGANYGYTFGSGTRLTVV.

This chain uses TRBV5-1 with TRBJ2-2; 8 nucleotides line up with TRBD2. This CDR3 contains 15 residues. The V segment lost 4 bases and the J segment 0 bases; nucleotides outside the gene matches: 2. CDR1 is SGHRS, CDR2 YFSETQ, per germline. The CDR3 sequence: CASSPAGANTGELFF. The CDR3 nucleotides are TGCGCCAGCAGCCCAGCGGGGGCGAACACCGGGGAGCTGTTTTTT.

The table lists this clone with many counts. The genes are TRBV6-1 and TRBJ2-3, with 12 positions matching TRBD2. V shed 3 bases, J shed 4 bases, and the junction held 11 bases outside the gene matches. In germline, CDR1 is MNHNS, CDR2 SASEGT. The CDR3 has 18 residues. The CDR3 sequence is CASSDRLRTSGVPDTQYF. The CDR3 bases are TGTGCCAGCAGTGATCGGCTGCGGACTAGCGGGGTCCCAGATACGCAGTATTTT.

V is TRBV19 and J is TRBJ1-1; a weak D match, TRBD1 (6 bases). This CDR3 has 16 amino acids. Trimming removed 4 bases from V and 3 bases from J, with 18 bases in between. Germline V gives CDR1 LNHDA, CDR2 SQIVND (reference sequence). The CDR3 DNA follows: TGTGCCAGTAGTACCCCTGGAGGACAGAGTTACACTGAAGCTTTCTTT. The encoded protein is CASSTPGGQSYTEAFF.

The chain recombines TRBV27 with TRBJ2-3; TRBD2 is a possible D gene (6 bases). This CDR3 region has 17 residues. The V gene lost 4 bases and the J gene lost 0 bases, with 17 bases spanning the gap. Looked up from germline, CDR1 is MNHEY and CDR2 is SMNVEV (reference sequence). CDR3: CASSYRAGGVSTDTQYF. The CDR3 DNA reads TGTGCCAGCAGTTATCGGGCAGGCGGGGTGAGCACAGATACGCAGTATTTT.